The clone carrying this T cell receptor beta chain showed up just once. Clones were sequenced by immunoSEQ multiplex PCR, and TCRdb holds only the in-frame ones, with some missing. Of about 94,000 clones in the sample, about 80% were seen once. This specimen comes from a study of blood T cell repertoires in COVID-19. Study-wide background: Acute and convalescent COVID-19 specimens originated in the United States, Italy and Spain. T cells, B-cell-depleted T cells, or PBMCs supplied cDNA or gDNA.

This CDR3 has 13 amino acids. V gave up 8 bases and J gave up 1 base, with 15 bases separating them. Germline CDR1 GTSNPN, CDR2 SVGIG (reference sequence). The sequenced sample consisted of peripheral blood. This chain joins TRBV30 and TRBJ2-7, with D unresolved. The receptor comes from a human donor in a cohort sampled during active COVID-19. The CDR3 DNA sequence: TGTGCCGGTCGGGTCATGCCGTCCTACGAGCAGTACTTC. This sequence encodes CAGRVMPSYEQYF.